The rows below give T cell receptor beta chains drawn from one sample of a study of cytomegalovirus exposure and HLA in healthy donors. TCRdb's table, derived via immunoSEQ multiplex PCR, lists solely in-frame clones and lacks some. This repertoire shows fewer than 200,000 clones, around 83% found once; its top ten account for roughly 2.1%. Sequences were obtained from PBMCs. The receptors were sampled from a man aged 18 to 35 in good health and CMV-seropositive. CDR3s include the opening cysteine and the closing phenylalanine or tryptophan. D genes are given only for firm matches. Expanded clones get a size class; other rows say once, few or many, or leave the size out.

v_gene	abundance	d_gene	j_gene	CDR3aa	CDR3nt
TRBV6-1	.	.	TRBJ2-3	CASSEVGSNTDTQYF	TGTGCCAGCAGTGAAGTGGGGAGCAACACAGATACGCAGTATTTT
TRBV19	.	.	TRBJ2-3	CASSIAGSASTDTQYF	TGTGCCAGTAGTATTGCGGGCTCAGCTAGCACAGATACGCAGTATTTT
TRBV7-6	.	.	TRBJ2-2	CASSLANRASGELFF	TGTGCCAGCAGCTTAGCTAACAGGGCTTCCGGGGAGCTGTTTTTT
TRBV4-1	.	.	TRBJ2-1	CASSQGLDSSYNEQFF	TGCGCCAGCAGCCAAGGACTAGATAGCTCCTACAATGAGCAGTTCTTC
TRBV10-3	.	.	TRBJ1-2	CAISESSDPGSYTF	TGTGCCATCAGTGAGTCGTCGGACCCGGGGAGCTACACCTTC
TRBV6-5	.	.	TRBJ2-7	CASTYLAEGGPYEQYF	TGTGCCAGCACTTATTTGGCGGAGGGGGGGCCCTACGAGCAGTACTTC
TRBV7-9	.	.	TRBJ2-1	CASSHLDREGANEQFF	TGTGCCAGCAGCCACCTGGACAGGGAGGGTGCCAATGAGCAGTTCTTC
TRBV11-2	.	TRBD2	TRBJ2-5	CASSLSSGGADTKTQYF	TGTGCCAGCAGCTTATCTAGCGGGGGGGCTGACACAAAGACCCAGTACTTC
TRBV11-2	.	TRBD1	TRBJ2-2	CASSPYGTGMNTGELFF	TGTGCCAGCAGCCCCTACGGGACAGGGATGAACACCGGGGAGCTGTTTTTT
TRBV7-8	.	TRBD1	TRBJ1-6	CASMDRGLSSYNSPLHF	TGTGCCTCCATGGACAGGGGTCTCAGCTCCTATAATTCACCCCTCCACTTT
TRBV7-9	.	.	TRBJ1-1	CASSFSVNTEAFF	TGTGCCAGCAGCTTTTCAGTGAACACTGAAGCTTTCTTT
TRBV5-5	once	.	TRBJ1-5	CASSLANQPQHF	TGTGCCAGCAGCTTGGCTAATCAGCCCCAGCATTTT
TRBV10-3	.	TRBD1	TRBJ2-1	CAISATGTGFNEQFF	TGTGCCATCAGTGCAACCGGGACAGGGTTCAATGAGCAGTTCTTC
TRBV4-1	.	TRBD2	TRBJ2-1	CASSQDPRLAEDNEQFF	TGCGCCAGCAGCCAAGATCCCCGACTAGCGGAGGACAATGAGCAGTTCTTC